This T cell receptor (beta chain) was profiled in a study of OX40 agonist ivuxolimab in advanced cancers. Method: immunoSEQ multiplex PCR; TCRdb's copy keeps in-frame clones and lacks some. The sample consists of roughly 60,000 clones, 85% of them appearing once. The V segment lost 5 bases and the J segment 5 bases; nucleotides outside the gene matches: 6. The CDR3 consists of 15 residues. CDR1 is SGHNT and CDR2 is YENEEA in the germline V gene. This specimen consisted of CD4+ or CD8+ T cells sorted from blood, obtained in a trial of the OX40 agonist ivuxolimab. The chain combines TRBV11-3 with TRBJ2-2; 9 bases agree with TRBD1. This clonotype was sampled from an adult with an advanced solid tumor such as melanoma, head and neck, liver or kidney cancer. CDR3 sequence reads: CASSTTGGWTGELFF. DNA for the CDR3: TGTGCCAGCAGCACCACAGGGGGCTGGACCGGGGAGCTGTTTTTT.